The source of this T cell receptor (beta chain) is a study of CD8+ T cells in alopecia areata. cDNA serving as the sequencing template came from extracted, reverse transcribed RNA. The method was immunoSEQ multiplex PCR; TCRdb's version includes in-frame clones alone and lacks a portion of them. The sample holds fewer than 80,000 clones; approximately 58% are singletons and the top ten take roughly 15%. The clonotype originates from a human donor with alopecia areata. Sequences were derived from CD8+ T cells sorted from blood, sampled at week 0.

DNA of the CDR3: TGCAGCGTTGGCAAGTCGAACACCGGGGAGCTGTTTTTT. Translation gives CSVGKSNTGELFF. V and J are TRBV29-1 and TRBJ2-2; D ambiguous. The V and J ends lost 4 bases and 0 bases respectively, with 6 bases between them. Germline loops: CDR1 SQVTM, CDR2 ANQGSEA. The CDR3 has 13 amino acids.